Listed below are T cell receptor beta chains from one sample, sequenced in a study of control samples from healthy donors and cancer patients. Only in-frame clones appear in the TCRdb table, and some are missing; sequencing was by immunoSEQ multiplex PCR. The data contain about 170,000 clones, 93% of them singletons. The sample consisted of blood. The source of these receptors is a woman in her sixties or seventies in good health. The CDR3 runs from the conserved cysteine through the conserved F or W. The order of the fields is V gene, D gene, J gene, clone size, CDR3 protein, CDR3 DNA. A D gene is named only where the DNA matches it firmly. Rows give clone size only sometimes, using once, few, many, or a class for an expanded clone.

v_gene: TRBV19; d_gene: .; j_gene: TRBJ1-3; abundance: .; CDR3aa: CASFRPGTGNTIYF; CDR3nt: TGTGCCAGTTTTCGCCCCGGGACTGGAAACACCATATATTTT
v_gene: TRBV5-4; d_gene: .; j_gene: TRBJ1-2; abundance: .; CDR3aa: CASSLDSNYGYTF; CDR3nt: TGTGCCAGCAGCTTGGACTCTAACTATGGCTACACCTTC
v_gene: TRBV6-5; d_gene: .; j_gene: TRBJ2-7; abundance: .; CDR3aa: CASSPNQISTQYF; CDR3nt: TGTGCCAGCAGTCCGAATCAAATTTCTACCCAGTACTTC
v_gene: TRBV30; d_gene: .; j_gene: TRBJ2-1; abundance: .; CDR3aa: CAWSVAGLGLF; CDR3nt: TGTGCCTGGAGTGTAGCCGGGTTAGGGCTCTTC
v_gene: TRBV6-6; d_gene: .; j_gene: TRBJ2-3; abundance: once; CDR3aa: CASSLTDSPPTDTQYF; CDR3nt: TGTGCCAGCAGTCTTACGGACAGCCCCCCCACAGATACGCAGTATTTT
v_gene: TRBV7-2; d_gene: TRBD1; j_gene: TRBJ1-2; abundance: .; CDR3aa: CASSLQGVDNYGYTF; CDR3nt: TGTGCCAGCAGCTTACAGGGGGTTGATAACTATGGCTACACCTTC
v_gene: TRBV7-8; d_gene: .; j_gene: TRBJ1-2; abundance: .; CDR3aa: CASSLELGHNYGYTF; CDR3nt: TGTGCCAGCAGCTTAGAACTGGGCCATAACTATGGCTACACCTTC
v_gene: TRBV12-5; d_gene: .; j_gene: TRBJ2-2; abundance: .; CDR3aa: CASGPGAANTGELFF; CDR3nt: TGTGCTAGTGGCCCAGGGGCAGCGAACACCGGGGAGCTGTTTTTT
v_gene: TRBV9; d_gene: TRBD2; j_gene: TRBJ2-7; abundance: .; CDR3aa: CASSALLAVPSYEQYF; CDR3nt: TGTGCCAGCAGCGCACTACTAGCGGTCCCCTCCTACGAGCAGTACTTC
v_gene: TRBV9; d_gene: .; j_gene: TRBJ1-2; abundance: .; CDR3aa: CASSDGGGPTYGYTF; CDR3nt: TGTGCCAGCAGCGACGGTGGGGGCCCGACCTATGGCTACACCTTC
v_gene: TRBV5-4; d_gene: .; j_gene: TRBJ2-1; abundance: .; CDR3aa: CASGLWAGNEQFF; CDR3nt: TGTGCCAGCGGACTTTGGGCTGGGAATGAGCAGTTCTTC
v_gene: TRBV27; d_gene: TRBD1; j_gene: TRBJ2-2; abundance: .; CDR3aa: CASSPRGRQGNTGELFF; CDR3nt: TGTGCCAGCAGTCCCCGCGGGCGACAGGGGAACACCGGGGAGCTGTTTTTT
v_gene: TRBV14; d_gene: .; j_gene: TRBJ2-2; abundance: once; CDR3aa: CASSQDVARVAGELFF; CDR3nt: TGTGCCAGCAGCCAAGATGTAGCCAGGGTGGCCGGGGAGCTGTTTTTT
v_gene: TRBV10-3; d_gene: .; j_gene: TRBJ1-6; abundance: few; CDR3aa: CAISDSLNSPLHF; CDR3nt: TGTGCCATCAGTGACAGTTTGAATTCACCCCTCCACTTT
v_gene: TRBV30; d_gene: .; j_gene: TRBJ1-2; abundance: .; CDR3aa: CAWILGDNYGYTF; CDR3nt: TGTGCCTGGATTTTGGGGGATAACTATGGCTACACCTTC
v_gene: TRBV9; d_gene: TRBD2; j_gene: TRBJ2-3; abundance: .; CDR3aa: CASSVSTVAGGGTDTQYF; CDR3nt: TGTGCCAGCAGCGTTTCAACGGTAGCGGGGGGTGGGACAGATACGCAGTATTTT
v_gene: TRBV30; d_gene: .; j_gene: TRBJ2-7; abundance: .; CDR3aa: CAWNEINAYEQYF; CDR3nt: TGTGCCTGGAATGAAATTAACGCCTACGAGCAGTACTTC
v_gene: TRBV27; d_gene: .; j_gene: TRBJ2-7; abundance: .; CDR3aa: CASSFRPYYEQYF; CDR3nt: TGTGCCAGCAGTTTTCGTCCCTACTACGAGCAGTACTTC
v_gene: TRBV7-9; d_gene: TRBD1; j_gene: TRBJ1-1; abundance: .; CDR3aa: CASSFQGAGAFF; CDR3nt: TGTGCCAGCAGCTTCCAGGGGGCAGGAGCTTTCTTT
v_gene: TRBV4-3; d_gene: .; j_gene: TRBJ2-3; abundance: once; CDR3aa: CASSQGQDDTDTQYF; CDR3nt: TGCGCCAGCAGCCAAGGACAGGACGACACAGATACGCAGTATTTT
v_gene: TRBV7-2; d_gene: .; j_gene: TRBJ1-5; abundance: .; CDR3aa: CASSLAGDNQPQHF; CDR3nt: TGTGCCAGCAGCTTAGCCGGCGACAATCAGCCCCAGCATTTT
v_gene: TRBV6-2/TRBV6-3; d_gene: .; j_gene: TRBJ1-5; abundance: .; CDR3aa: CASSYSMGGRSNQPQHF; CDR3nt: TGTGCCAGCAGTTACTCGATGGGAGGGAGAAGCAATCAGCCCCAGCATTTT
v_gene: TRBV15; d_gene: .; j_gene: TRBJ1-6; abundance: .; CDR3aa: CATSNGGRGINSPLHF; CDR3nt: TGTGCCACCAGCAACGGGGGACGGGGGATAAATTCACCCCTCCACTTT
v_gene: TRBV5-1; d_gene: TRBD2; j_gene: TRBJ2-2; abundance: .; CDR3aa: CASSFELAGAGELFF; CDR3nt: TGCGCCAGCAGCTTCGAACTAGCGGGGGCCGGGGAGCTGTTTTTT
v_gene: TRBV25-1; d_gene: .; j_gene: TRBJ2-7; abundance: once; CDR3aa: CASSEFRWLPQYF; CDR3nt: TGTGCCAGCAGTGAATTTAGATGGTTACCTCAGTACTTC
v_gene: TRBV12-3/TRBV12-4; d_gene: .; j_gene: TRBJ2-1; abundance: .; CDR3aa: CASSLGGAGEQFF; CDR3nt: TGTGCCAGCAGTTTAGGGGGGGCGGGGGAGCAGTTCTTC
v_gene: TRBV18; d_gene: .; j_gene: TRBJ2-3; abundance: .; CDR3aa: CASSSRSDTQYF; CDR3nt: TGTGCCAGCTCATCGCGGTCGGATACGCAGTATTTT
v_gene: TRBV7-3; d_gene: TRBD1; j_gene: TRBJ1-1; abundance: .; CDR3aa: CASSLKGQGATEAFF; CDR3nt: TGTGCCAGCAGCTTAAAGGGGCAGGGGGCCACTGAAGCTTTCTTT
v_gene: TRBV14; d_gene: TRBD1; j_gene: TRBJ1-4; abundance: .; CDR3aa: CASSQAYRGGKLFF; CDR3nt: TGTGCCAGCAGCCAAGCATACAGGGGAGGAAAACTGTTTTTT
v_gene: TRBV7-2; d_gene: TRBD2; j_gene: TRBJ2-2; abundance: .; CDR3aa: CASSLVAGLAGGTGELFF; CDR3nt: TGTGCCAGCAGCTTAGTAGCGGGACTAGCGGGGGGGACCGGGGAGCTGTTTTTT
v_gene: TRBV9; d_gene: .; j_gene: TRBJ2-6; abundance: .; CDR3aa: CASSAAPVVSGANVLTF; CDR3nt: TGTGCCAGCAGCGCCGCCCCGGTGGTCTCTGGGGCCAACGTCCTGACTTTC
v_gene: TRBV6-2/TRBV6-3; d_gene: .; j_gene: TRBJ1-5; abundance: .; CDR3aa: CASSYYGQPQHF; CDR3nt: TGTGCCAGCAGTTATTATGGTCAGCCCCAGCATTTT
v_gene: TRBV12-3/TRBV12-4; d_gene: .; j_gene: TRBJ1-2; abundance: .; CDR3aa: CASHDRTYGYTF; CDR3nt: TGTGCCAGCCATGACAGAACTTATGGCTACACCTTC
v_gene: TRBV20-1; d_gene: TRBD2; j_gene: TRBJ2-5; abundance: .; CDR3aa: CSASRASGGKETQYF; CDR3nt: TGCAGTGCTAGTCGGGCTAGCGGGGGGAAAGAGACCCAGTACTTC
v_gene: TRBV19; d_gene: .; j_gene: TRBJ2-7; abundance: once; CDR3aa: CASSPSRAVNEQYF; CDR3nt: TGTGCCAGTAGTCCCTCTCGGGCTGTGAACGAGCAGTACTTC
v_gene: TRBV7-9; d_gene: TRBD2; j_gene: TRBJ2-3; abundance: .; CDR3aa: CASGLAGGLNTQYF; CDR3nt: TGTGCCAGCGGGCTAGCGGGGGGGCTTAATACGCAGTATTTT
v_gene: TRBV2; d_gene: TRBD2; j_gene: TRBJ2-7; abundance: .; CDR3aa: CASSELLASGTYEQYF; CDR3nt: TGTGCCAGCAGTGAACTCCTTGCTAGCGGGACCTACGAGCAGTACTTC
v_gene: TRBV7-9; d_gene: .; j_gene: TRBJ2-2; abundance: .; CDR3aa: CASSPRRGRNTGELFF; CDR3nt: TGTGCCAGCAGCCCCAGACGAGGGAGGAACACCGGGGAGCTGTTTTTT
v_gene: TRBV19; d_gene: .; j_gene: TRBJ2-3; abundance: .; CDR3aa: CASSAPEGVGITDTQYF; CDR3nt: TGTGCCAGTAGTGCCCCAGAGGGGGTGGGGATCACAGATACGCAGTATTTT
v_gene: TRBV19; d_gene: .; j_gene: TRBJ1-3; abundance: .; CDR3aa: CASSSPTVYSGNTIYF; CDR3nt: TGTGCCAGTAGTTCTCCGACAGTTTACTCTGGAAACACCATATATTTT
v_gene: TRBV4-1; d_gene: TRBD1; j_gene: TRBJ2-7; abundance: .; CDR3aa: CASSQPGTGGEQYF; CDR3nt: TGCGCCAGCAGCCAACCCGGGACAGGGGGCGAGCAGTACTTC
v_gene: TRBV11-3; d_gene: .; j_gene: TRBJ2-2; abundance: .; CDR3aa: CASSPTGTGELFF; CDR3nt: TGTGCCAGCAGTCCTACAGGGACCGGGGAGCTGTTTTTT
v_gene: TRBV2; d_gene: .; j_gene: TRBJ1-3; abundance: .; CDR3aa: CASSGEGLSTIYF; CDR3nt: TGTGCCAGCAGTGGTGAAGGGCTCAGCACCATATATTTT
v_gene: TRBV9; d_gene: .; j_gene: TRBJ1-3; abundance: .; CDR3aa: CASSVGQLRQHSGNTIYF; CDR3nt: TGTGCCAGCAGCGTCGGCCAGTTGAGACAGCACTCTGGAAACACCATATATTTT
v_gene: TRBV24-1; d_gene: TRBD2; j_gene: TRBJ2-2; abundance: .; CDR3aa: CATSEPRGAGELFF; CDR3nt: TGTGCCACCAGTGAACCTCGGGGGGCCGGGGAGCTGTTTTTT
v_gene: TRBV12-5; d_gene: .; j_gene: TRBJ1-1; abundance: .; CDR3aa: CASGFLLAGVMNTEAFF; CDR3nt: TGTGCTAGTGGCTTTCTCCTCGCGGGGGTCATGAACACTGAAGCTTTCTTT
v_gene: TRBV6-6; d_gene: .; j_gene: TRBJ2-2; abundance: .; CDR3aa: CASSYSRGSPTGELFF; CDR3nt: TGTGCCAGCAGTTACTCGAGGGGGTCGCCCACCGGGGAGCTGTTTTTT
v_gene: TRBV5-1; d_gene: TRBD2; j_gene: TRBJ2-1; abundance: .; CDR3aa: CASSLGGTSGTNEQFF; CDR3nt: TGCGCCAGCAGCTTGGGTGGGACTAGCGGAACCAATGAGCAGTTCTTC
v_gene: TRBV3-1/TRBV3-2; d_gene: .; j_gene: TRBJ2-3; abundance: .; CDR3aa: CASSLSGNPTDTQYF; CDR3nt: TGTGCCAGCAGTTTGTCGGGGAACCCCACAGATACGCAGTATTTT
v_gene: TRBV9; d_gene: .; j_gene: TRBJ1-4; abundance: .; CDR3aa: CASSVRGSPNEKLFF; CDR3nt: TGTGCCAGCAGCGTCCGGGGGTCCCCTAATGAAAAACTGTTTTTT
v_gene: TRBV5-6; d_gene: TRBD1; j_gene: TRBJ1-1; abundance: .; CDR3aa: CASNPLQGANTEAFF; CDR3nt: TGTGCCAGCAACCCTCTACAGGGGGCGAACACTGAAGCTTTCTTT
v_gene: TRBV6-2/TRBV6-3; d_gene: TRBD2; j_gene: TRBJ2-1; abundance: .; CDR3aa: CASSRLLAGNNEQFF; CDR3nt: TGTGCCAGCAGTAGATTACTAGCGGGGAACAATGAGCAGTTCTTC
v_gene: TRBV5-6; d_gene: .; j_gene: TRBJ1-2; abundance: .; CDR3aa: CASTKANYGYTF; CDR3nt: TGTGCCAGCACCAAAGCTAACTATGGCTACACCTTC
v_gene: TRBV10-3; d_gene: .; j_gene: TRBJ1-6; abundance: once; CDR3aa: CAIRAGAGARGSPLHF; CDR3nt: TGTGCCATCAGGGCCGGTGCGGGGGCGCGGGGTTCACCCCTCCACTTT
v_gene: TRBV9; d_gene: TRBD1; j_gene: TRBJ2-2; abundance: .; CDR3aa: CASRGGGTGNTGELFF; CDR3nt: TGTGCCAGCAGAGGCGGTGGGACAGGGAACACCGGGGAGCTGTTTTTT
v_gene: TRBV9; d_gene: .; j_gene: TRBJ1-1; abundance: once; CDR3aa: CASSVVSQMNTEAFF; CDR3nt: TGTGCCAGCAGCGTAGTTTCGCAGATGAACACTGAAGCTTTCTTT